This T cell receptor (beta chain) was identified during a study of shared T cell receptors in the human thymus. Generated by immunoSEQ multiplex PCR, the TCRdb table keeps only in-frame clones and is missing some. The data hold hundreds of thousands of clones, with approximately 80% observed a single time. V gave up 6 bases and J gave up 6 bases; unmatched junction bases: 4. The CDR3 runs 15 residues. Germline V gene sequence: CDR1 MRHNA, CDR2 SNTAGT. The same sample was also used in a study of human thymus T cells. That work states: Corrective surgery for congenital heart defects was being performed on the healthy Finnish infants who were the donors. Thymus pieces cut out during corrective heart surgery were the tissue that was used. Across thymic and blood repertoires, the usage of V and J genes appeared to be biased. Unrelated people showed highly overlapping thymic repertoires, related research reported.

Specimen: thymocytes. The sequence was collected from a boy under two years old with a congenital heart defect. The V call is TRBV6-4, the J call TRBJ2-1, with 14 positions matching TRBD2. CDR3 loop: CASSAGLAGVNEQFF. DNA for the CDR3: TGTGCCAGCAGCGCGGGACTAGCGGGAGTCAATGAGCAGTTCTTC.